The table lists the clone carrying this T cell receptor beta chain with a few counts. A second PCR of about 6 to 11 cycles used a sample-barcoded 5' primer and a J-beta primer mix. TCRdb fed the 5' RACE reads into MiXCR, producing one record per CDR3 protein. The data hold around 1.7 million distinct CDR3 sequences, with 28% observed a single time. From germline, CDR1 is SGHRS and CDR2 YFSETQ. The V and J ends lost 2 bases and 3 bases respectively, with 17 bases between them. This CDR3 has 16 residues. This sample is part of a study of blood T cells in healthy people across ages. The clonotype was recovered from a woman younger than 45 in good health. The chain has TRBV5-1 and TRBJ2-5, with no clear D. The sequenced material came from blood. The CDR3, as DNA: TGCGCCAGCAGCTTCCTTCAAAGTCTCCAAAAAGAGACCCAGTACTTC. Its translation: CASSFLQSLQKETQYF.